This TCR beta chain was captured by sequencing in a study of T-cell reconstitution after alpha-beta-depleted transplantation in children. The CDR3 has 17 amino acids. J was trimmed by 4 bases and V by 0 bases; bases with no gene match: 11. Germline V gene data show CDR1 as MGHRA and CDR2 as YSYEKL. Unique molecular identifiers were incorporated during preparation of the TCRbeta library. TCRdb analysed the PCR reads with MiXCR anew, one entry per CDR3 protein. The sample contains around 370,000 distinct CDR3 sequences, 10% of which appear only once. The TCR sequence derives from a human donor who donated a stem cell graft to a child with acute lymphoblastic leukemia. This chain connects TRBV4-1 to TRBJ2-7; TRBD1 agrees at 8 bases. Sequenced material: PBMCs from the stem cell graft donor, taken from the stem cell graft. The CDR3 loop is CASSQEGQGALWYEQYF. The CDR3, as DNA: TGCGCCAGCAGCCAAGAAGGGCAGGGGGCTTTGTGGTACGAGCAGTACTTC.